This TCR beta chain was sequenced for a study of beta chain features in type 1 diabetes. Every sorted population was more than 95% pure. Every bit of the isolated RNA underwent reverse transcription, so sequencing read expressed TCRB transcripts. The protocol was immunoSEQ multiplex PCR, while the TCRdb copy is restricted to in-frame clones and leaves out a portion. Of tens of thousands of clones in the sample, under 35% were seen once. Trimming cost V 4 bases and J 6 bases; bases outside gene matches: 11. The CDR3 is 15 residues long. Looked up from germline, CDR1 is SGHTA and CDR2 is FQGNSA. Sequences were obtained from stem cell memory CD4+ T cells from blood. This receptor was identified in a woman aged 18-29 years in good health. The chain is built from TRBV7-2 and TRBJ1-1; 7 positions agree with TRBD1. CDR3 coding DNA: TGTGCCAGCAGCTCCGGAACACAGGGGAGAGCTGAAGCTTTCTTT. Amino acid sequence: CASSSGTQGRAEAFF.